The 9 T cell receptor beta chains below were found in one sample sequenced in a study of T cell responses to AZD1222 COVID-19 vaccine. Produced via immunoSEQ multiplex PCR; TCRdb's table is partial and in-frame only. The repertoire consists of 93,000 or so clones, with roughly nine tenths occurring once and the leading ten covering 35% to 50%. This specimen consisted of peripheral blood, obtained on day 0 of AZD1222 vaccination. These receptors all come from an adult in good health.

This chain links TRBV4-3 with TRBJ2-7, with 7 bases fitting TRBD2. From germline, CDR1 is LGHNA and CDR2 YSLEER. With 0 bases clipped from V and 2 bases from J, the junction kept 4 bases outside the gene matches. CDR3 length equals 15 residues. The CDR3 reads CASSQDAGVAYEQYF. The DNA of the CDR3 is TGCGCCAGCAGCCAAGACGCGGGAGTAGCCTACGAGCAGTACTTC.

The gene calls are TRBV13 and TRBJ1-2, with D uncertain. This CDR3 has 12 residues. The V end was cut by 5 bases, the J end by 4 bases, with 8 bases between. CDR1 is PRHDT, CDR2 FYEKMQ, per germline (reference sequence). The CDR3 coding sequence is TGTGCCAGCAGCCCCCGGTTCTATGGCTACACCTTC. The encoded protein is CASSPRFYGYTF.

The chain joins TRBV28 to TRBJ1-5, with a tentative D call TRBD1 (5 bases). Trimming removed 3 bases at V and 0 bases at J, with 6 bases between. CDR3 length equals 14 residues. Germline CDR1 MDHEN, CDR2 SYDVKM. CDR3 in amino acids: CASSLTDSNQPQHF. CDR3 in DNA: TGTGCCAGCAGTTTGACAGATAGCAATCAGCCCCAGCATTTT.

CDR3 bases: TGTGCCACCAGCAGAGGAGCTGTAGGCCAGGGGAAAGAGACCCAGTACTTC. Its translation is CATSRGAVGQGKETQYF. The chain joins TRBV15 to TRBJ2-5; D might be TRBD1 (6 bases). V was cut by 1 base and J by 3 bases, with 18 bases left in between. CDR1 LNHNV and CDR2 YYDKDF come from the germline V gene (reference sequence). This CDR3 comprises 17 residues.

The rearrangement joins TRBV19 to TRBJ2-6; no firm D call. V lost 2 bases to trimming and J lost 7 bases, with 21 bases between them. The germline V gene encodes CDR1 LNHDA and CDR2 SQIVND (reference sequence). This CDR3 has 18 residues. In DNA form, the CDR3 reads TGTGCCAGTAGTATATCTGCTAGGTCCTTGGATGGAGCCAACGTCCTGACTTTC. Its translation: CASSISARSLDGANVLTF. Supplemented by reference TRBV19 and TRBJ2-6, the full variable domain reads DGGITQSPKYLFRKEGQNVTLSCEQNLNHDAMYWYRQDPGQGLRLIYYSQIVNDFQKGDIAEGYSVSREKKESFPLTVTSAQKNPTAFYLCASSISARSLDGANVLTFGAGSRLTVL.

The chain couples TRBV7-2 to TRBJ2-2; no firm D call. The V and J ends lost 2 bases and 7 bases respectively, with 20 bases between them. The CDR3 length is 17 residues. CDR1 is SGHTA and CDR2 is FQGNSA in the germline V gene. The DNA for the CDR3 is TGTGCCAGCAGCTTAAGTGTTAACCCCACGGTGGGCGGGGAGCTGTTTTTT. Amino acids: CASSLSVNPTVGGELFF.

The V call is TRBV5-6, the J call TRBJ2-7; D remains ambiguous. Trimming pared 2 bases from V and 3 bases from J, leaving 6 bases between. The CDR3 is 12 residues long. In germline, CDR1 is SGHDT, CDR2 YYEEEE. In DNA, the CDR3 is TGTGCCAGCAGCTTCGCTAGCTACGAGCAGTACTTC. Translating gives CASSFASYEQYF.

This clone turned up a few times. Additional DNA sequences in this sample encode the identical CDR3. The CDR3 sequence: CASSQGREYSPLHF. CDR3 coding DNA: TGTGCCAGCAGCCAAGGCAGAGAGTACTCACCCCTCCACTTT. V usage is TRBV14 and J usage is TRBJ1-6; D remains unclear. The CDR3 has 14 residues. V was cut by 1 base and J by 10 bases, with 11 bases left in between. Germline-derived CDR1 and CDR2 are SGHDN and FVKESK.

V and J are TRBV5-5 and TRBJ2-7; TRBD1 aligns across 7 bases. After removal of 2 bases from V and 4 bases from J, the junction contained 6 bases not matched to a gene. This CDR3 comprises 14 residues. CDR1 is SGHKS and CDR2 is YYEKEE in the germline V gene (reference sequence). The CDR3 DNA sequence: TGTGCCAGCAGCTTAACAGGGGCCGGATACGAGCAGTACTTC. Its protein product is CASSLTGAGYEQYF.